This TCR beta chain is drawn from a study of OX40 agonist ivuxolimab in advanced cancers. Concerning this clone itself: What it binds is unknown.

The table came from immunoSEQ multiplex PCR; TCRdb's copy has only in-frame clones and leaves some out. Among about 79,000 clones listed, under 85% were seen once. Study-wide points: Low normalized T-cell clonal expansion was also seen in some nonresponders.

Here the sequenced sample was CD4+ or CD8+ T cells sorted from blood, taken in a trial of the OX40 agonist ivuxolimab. This TCR was sampled from an adult with an advanced solid tumor such as melanoma, head and neck, liver or kidney cancer.

The CDR3 DNA is TGTGCCACCCGAAGCGCCTACACAGATACGCAGTATTTT. It encodes CATRSAYTDTQYF. The gene calls are TRBV5-6 and TRBJ2-3; no firm D call. There are 13 residues in the CDR3. The germline gives CDR1 SGHDT, CDR2 YYEEEE. The germline V and J ends were trimmed by 9 bases and 2 bases, with 13 bases remaining between them. Based on the CDR3 plus reference TRBV5-6 and TRBJ2-3, the full variable domain is DAGVTQSPTHLIKTRGQQVTLRCSPKSGHDTVSWYQQALGQGPQFIFQYYEEEERQRGNFPDRFSGHQFPNYSSELNVNALLLGDSALYLCATRSAYTDTQYFGPGTRLTVL.